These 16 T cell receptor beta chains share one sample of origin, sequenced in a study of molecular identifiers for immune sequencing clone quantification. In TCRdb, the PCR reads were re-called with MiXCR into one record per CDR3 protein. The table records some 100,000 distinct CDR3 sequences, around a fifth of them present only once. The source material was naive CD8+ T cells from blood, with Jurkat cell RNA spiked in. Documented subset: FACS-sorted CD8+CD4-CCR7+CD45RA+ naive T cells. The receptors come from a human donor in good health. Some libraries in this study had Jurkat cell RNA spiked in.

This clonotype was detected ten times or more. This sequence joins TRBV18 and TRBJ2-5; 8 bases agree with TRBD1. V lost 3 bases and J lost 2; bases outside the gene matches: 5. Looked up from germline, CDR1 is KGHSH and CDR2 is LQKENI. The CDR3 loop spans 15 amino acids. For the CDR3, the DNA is TGTGCCAGCTCACCCATGGACAGGGAGCAAGAGACCCAGTACTTC. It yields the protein CASSPMDREQETQYF.

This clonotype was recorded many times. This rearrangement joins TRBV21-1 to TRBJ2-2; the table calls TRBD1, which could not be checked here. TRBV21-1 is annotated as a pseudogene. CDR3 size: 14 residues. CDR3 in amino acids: CASRRQTHTGELFF. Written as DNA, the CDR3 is TGTGCCAGCAGAAGACAGACCCACACCGGGGAGCTGTTTTTT.

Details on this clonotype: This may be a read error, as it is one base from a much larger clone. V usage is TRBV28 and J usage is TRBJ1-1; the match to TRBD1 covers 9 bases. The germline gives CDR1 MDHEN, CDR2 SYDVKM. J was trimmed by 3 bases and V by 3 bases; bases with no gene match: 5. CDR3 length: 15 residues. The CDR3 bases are TGTGCCAGCAGTTTCTGCGGGACAGGGCACACTGAAGCTTTCTTT. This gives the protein CASSFCGTGHTEAFF. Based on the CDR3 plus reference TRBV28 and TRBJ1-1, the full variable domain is DVKVTQSSRYLVKRTGEKVFLECVQDMDHENMFWYRQDPGLGLRLIYFSYDVKMKEKGDIPEGYSVSREKKERFSLILESASTNQTSMYLCASSFCGTGHTEAFFGQGTRLTVV.

The CDR3 DNA reads as TGTGCCACCAGAGAGGGGGCTGGCCAGCCCCAGCATTTT. It encodes CATREGAGQPQHF. The V and J genes are TRBV15 and TRBJ1-5, with 7 bases identical to TRBD1. The V gene's germline CDR1 is LNHNV and CDR2 YYDKDF (reference sequence). The V and J ends lost 6 bases and 7 bases, in that order; junction bases with no gene match: 6. The CDR3 is 13 residues long.

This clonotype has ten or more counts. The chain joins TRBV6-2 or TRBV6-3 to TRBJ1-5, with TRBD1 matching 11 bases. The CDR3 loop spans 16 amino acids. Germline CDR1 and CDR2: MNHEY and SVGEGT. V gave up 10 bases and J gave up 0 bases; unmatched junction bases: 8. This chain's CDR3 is CATGTGGNYSNQPQHF. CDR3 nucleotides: TGTGCCACCGGGACAGGGGGTAATTATAGCAATCAGCCCCAGCATTTT.

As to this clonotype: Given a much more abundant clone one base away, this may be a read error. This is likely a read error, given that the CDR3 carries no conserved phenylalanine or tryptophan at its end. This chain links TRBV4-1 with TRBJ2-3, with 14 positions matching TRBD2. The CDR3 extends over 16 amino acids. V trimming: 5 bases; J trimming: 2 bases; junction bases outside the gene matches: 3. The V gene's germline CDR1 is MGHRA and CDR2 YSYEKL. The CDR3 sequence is CASSKGLAGVTDTQYL. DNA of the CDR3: TGCGCCAGCAGCAAGGGACTAGCGGGAGTCACAGATACGCAGTATCTT.

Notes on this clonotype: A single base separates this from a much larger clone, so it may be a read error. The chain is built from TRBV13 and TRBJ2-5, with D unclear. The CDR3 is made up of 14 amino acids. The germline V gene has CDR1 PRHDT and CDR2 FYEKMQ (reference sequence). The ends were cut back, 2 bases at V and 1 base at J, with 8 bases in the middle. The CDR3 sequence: CASSLRPRQETQYF. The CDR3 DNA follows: TGTGCCAGCAGCTTACGTCCCCGCCAAGAGACCCAGTACTTC.

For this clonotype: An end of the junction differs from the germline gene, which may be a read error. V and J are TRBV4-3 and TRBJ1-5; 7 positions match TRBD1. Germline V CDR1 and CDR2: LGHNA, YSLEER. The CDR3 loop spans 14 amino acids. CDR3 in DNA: TGCGCCAGCAGCCAGGACAGGAGCAATCAGCCCCACCATTTT. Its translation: CASSQDRSNQPHHF.

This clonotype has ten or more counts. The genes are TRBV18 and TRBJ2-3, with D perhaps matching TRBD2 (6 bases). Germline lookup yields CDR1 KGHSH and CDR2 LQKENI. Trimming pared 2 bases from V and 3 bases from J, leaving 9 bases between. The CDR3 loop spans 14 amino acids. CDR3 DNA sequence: TGTGCCAGCTCACCAGGGGCGGGGACAGATACGCAGTATTTT. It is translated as CASSPGAGTDTQYF.

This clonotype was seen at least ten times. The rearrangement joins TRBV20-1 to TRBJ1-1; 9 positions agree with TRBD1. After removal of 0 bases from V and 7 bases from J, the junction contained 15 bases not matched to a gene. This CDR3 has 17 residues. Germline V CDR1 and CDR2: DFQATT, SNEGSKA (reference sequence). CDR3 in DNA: TGCAGTGCTAGAGACGAAAACAGGGGGCGTAGTATTGGTGAAGCTTTCTTT. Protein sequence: CSARDENRGRSIGEAFF.

The chain's CDR3 is CASSEAAPSTNTGELFF. The CDR3 bases are TGTGCCAGCAGTGAAGCGGCCCCATCCACCAACACCGGGGAGCTGTTTTTT. This rearrangement joins TRBV2 to TRBJ2-2; D remains unclear. CDR1 SNHLY and CDR2 FYNNEI come from the germline V gene. This CDR3 has 17 amino acids. V was pared by 0 bases and J by 2 bases, with 13 bases between.

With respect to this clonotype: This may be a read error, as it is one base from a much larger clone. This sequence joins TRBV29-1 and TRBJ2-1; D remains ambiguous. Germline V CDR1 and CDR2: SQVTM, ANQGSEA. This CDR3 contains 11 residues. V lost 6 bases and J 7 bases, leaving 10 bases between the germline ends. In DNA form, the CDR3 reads TGCAGCGTCCAATGCGGTAATGAGCAGTTCTTC. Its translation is CSVQCGNEQFF.

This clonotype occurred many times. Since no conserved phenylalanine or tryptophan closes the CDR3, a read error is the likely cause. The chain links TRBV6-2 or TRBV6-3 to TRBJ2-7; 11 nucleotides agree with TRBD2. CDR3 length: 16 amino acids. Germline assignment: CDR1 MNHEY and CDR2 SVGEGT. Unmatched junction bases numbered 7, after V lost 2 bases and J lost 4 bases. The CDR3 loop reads CASSYLPSGRRYEQYS. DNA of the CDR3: TGTGCCAGCAGTTACCTCCCTAGCGGGAGGAGGTACGAGCAGTACTCC.

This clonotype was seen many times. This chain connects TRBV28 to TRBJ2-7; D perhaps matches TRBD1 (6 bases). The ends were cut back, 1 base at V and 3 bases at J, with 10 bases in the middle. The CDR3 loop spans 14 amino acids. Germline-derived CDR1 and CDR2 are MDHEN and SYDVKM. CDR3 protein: CASSLYEGDYEQYF. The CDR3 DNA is TGTGCCAGCAGTTTATATGAGGGGGACTACGAGCAGTACTTC.

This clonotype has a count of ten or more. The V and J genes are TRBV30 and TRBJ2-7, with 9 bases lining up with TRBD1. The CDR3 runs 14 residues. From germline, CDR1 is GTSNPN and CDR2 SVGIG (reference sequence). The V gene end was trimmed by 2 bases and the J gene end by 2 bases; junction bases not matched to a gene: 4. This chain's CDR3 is CAWSPGQGAYEQYF. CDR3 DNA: TGTGCCTGGAGTCCGGGACAGGGCGCCTACGAGCAGTACTTC. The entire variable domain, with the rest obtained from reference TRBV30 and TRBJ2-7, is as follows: SQTIHQWPATLVQPVGSPLSLECTVEGTSNPNLYWYRQAAGRGLQLLFYSVGIGQISSEVPQNLSASRPQDRQFILSSKKLLLSDSGFYLCAWSPGQGAYEQYFGPGTRLTVT.

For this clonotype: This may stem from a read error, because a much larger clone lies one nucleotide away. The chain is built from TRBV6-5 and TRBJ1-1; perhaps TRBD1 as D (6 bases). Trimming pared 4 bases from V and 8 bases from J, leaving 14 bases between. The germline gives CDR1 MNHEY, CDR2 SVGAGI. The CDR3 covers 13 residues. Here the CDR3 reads CASSSNGQPEAFF. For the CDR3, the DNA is TGTGCCAGCAGTTCTAATGGACAGCCAGAAGCTTTCTTT.